This TCR beta chain was profiled in a study of OX40 agonist ivuxolimab in advanced cancers. Study information: An agonistic human IgG2 monoclonal antibody against OX40 (CD134) was given. Head and neck, renal cell, melanoma or hepatocellular carcinoma were the cancers that dose-escalation patients had.

Clones were sequenced by immunoSEQ multiplex PCR, and TCRdb holds only the in-frame ones, with some missing. The sample has about 86,000 clones, roughly 89% seen once; the top ten hold around 8.7%. In regard to this clone: Its matching antigen is unknown.

Study-wide results and limits: Within 6 weeks, CD4+ and CD8+ blood T cells expanded clonally at 0.1 to 3.0 mg/kg. Relative to CD4+, CD8+ T cells held more expanded clones on average.

Sequencing used CD4+ or CD8+ T cells sorted from blood, obtained in a trial of the OX40 agonist ivuxolimab. The clonotype was recovered from an adult with an advanced solid tumor such as melanoma, head and neck, liver or kidney cancer.

CDR3 protein: CASNLDRGLLEQYF. In DNA, the CDR3 is TGTGCCAGCAATTTGGACAGGGGGCTCCTCGAGCAGTACTTC. This rearrangement joins TRBV28 to TRBJ2-7, with TRBD1 identical over 11 bases. Unmatched junction bases numbered 8, after V lost 7 bases and J lost 6 bases. This CDR3 has 14 residues. Germline lookup yields CDR1 MDHEN and CDR2 SYDVKM.